Presented here are 4 T cell receptor beta chains from one specimen sequenced in a study of response to subunit inactivated influenza vaccine. Each CDR3 protein gets one entry after TCRdb re-called the RT-PCR reads with MiXCR. Of hundreds of thousands of distinct CDR3 sequences listed, over 11% are singletons. The sequences come from PBMCs from blood, collected 14 days before vaccination. Source of these receptors: a man aged 45-65 years who received an inactivated influenza vaccine.

The CDR3 loop reads CASSEWGQGSNEQFF. CDR3 DNA sequence: TGTGCCAGCAGTGAATGGGGACAGGGGTCCAATGAGCAGTTCTTC. V usage is TRBV6-1 and J usage is TRBJ2-1; 10 bases agree with TRBD1. The CDR3 spans 15 residues. Germline V gene data show CDR1 as MNHNS and CDR2 as SASEGT. V shed 2 bases, J shed 6 bases, and the junction held 4 bases outside the gene matches.

This clonotype was counted only a few times. The chain carries TRBV20-1 and TRBJ2-5; 8 nucleotides match TRBD2. CDR3 length equals 15 residues. V lost 3 bases to trimming and J lost 4 bases; unmatched junction nucleotides: 10. Germline assignment: CDR1 DFQATT and CDR2 SNEGSKA (reference sequence). In DNA, the CDR3 is TGCAGTGCTAGCTCGGTCGGGGGGGGCCGAGAGACCCAGTACTTC. Its translation is CSASSVGGGRETQYF.

This clonotype appeared many times. The chain links TRBV5-1 to TRBJ2-2, with 9 bases fitting TRBD1. Germline-derived CDR1 and CDR2 are SGHRS and YFSETQ. Unmatched junction bases numbered 7, after V lost 0 bases and J lost 4 bases. The CDR3 is 17 residues long. CDR3 nucleotides: TGCGCCAGCAGCTTGGCCTACGGGACAGGGCCCACCGGGGAGCTGTTTTTT. It yields the protein CASSLAYGTGPTGELFF.

This clonotype was detected once. The rearrangement joins TRBV3-1 to TRBJ1-2, with D unresolved. The CDR3 runs to 16 residues. V lost 0 bases and J lost 5, with 16 bases in between. Germline assignment: CDR1 LGHDT and CDR2 YNNKEL (reference sequence). In DNA, the CDR3 is TGTGCCAGCAGCCAAGATCGTGCAGTCTCTGGGTATGGCTACACCTTC. Translation: CASSQDRAVSGYGYTF.